These T cell receptor beta chains were read from a single sample in a study of T cell responses to AZD1222 COVID-19 vaccine. Generated by immunoSEQ multiplex PCR, the TCRdb table keeps only in-frame clones and is missing some. The sample contains about 100,000 clones, about four fifths of which appear only once. The specimen was peripheral blood, collected on day 0 of AZD1222 vaccination. Receptor source: an adult in good health. CDR3s leave out the opening cysteine and the closing phenylalanine or tryptophan. Expanded clones are given a class, and other clones once, few, many or no size at all.

>TRBJ2-1|TRBV10-3|14|-
AISVMGGGSNNEQF
>TRBJ1-5|TRBV5-1|11|-
ASRGTPDQPQH
>TRBJ2-3|TRBV3-1/TRBV3-2|11|-
ASSLRVAGVEY
>TRBJ2-6|TRBV5-5|12|-
ASSLVSGANVLT
>TRBJ2-3|TRBV3-1/TRBV3-2|11|-
ASSQVGPIGTY
>TRBJ1-5|TRBV6-4|15|-
ASTDIRGAVGNQPQH
>TRBJ2-4|TRBV4-2|15|-
ASSPQTGGSLVNIQY
>TRBJ1-1|TRBV6-5|11|few
ASTASGDTEAF
>TRBJ1-2|TRBV5-4|13|-
ASSHGTPGNYGYT
>TRBJ2-7|TRBV5-1|15|-
ASSLGATTQISYEQY
>TRBJ1-6|TRBV28|13|-
ASSLSSSYNSPLH
>TRBJ1-2|TRBV6-1|13|-
ASSEQGPANYGYT
>TRBJ1-1|TRBV15|12|-
ATSATLMNTEAF
>TRBJ2-5|TRBV7-9|12|-
ASSLAQGAETQY
>TRBJ2-1|TRBV6-5|11|-
ASSPYSHNEQF
>TRBJ1-2|TRBV19|12|-
ASTPMTGYYGYT
>TRBJ1-2|TRBV20-1|9|-
SARVSYGYT
>TRBJ2-1|TRBV12-3/TRBV12-4|10|-
ASSLVAGEQF
>TRBJ2-1|TRBV11-3|10|-
ASSLGGSEQF
>TRBJ1-1|TRBV7-2|14|-
ASSPHRGQGNTEAF
>TRBJ2-7|TRBV27|11|-
ATMDLPLYEQY
>TRBJ1-4|TRBV30|13|-
AWSVLGGLTEKLF
>TRBJ2-2|TRBV5-5|12|-
ASNPRGNTGELF
>TRBJ2-3|TRBV5-1|15|-
ASSPAGGGLGTDTQY
>TRBJ2-7|TRBV19|12|-
ASNRGTPAAEQY
>TRBJ2-2|TRBV7-2|14|-
ASSPLAGRGTGELF
>TRBJ2-5|TRBV5-1|13|-
ASSVTGTAQETQY
>TRBJ2-1|TRBV9|10|-
ASSVQGYEQF
>TRBJ2-3|TRBV19|11|-
ASSIYGTDTQY
>TRBJ1-6|TRBV27|11|-
ASSDAGRSPLH
>TRBJ1-3|TRBV5-1|11|-
ASSLEWGNTIY
>TRBJ1-1|TRBV28|15|-
ASSTPNRGLKNTEAF
>TRBJ2-5|TRBV7-8|11|-
ASSPAREETQY
>TRBJ1-3|TRBV5-4|16|-
ASSLDPGTGHSGNTIY
>TRBJ2-5|TRBV18|13|-
ASSPRDRTLETQY
>TRBJ1-5|TRBV19|12|few
ASSPGRIDQPQH
>TRBJ2-3|TRBV4-2|10|once
ASSQDRGTQY
>TRBJ2-3|TRBV14|14|-
ASSQFGRGMTDTQY
>TRBJ1-3|TRBV6-1|9|few
ASSESLTIY
>TRBJ2-7|TRBV11-3|9|-
ASSLAHEQY
>TRBJ1-2|TRBV19|12|-
ASSIVVRDYGYT
>TRBJ2-1|TRBV19|13|-
ASSIVPSGHNEQF
>TRBJ2-2|TRBV7-2|16|-
ASSFTSGGSTNTGELF
>TRBJ1-2|TRBV28|10|-
ASSLYDYGYT
>TRBJ1-5|TRBV28|11|-
ASRTGRGQPQH
>TRBJ1-5|TRBV24-1|13|-
ATSDSSSSNQPQH
>TRBJ2-5|TRBV9|13|once
ASSGQQGERETQY
>TRBJ2-1|TRBV7-8|13|few
ASSLGGTRGNEQF
>TRBJ1-2|TRBV28|13|few
ASSPGGGPSYGYT
>TRBJ2-1|TRBV28|14|-
ASSGYSGTFYNEQF
>TRBJ1-1|TRBV18|12|few
ASSPGQGNTEAF
>TRBJ1-6|TRBV4-1|13|-
ASSQGRPDNSPLH
>TRBJ2-1|TRBV4-3|14|-
ASSQDTRDSYNEQF
>TRBJ2-3|TRBV9|14|-
ASSVLTSGGRDTQY
>TRBJ1-1|TRBV27|13|-
ASTPGYGIATEAF